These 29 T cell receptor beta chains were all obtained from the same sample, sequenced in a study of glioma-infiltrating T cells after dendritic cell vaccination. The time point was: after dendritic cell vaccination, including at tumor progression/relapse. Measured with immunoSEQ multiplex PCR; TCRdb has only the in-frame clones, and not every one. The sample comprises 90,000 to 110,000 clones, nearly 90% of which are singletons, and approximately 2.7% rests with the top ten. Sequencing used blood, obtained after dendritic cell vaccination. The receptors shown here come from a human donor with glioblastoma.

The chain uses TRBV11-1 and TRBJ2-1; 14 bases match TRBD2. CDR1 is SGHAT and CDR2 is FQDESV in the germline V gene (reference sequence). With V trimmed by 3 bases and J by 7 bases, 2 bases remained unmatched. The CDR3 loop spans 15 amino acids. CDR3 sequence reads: CASSLGLAGVNEQFF. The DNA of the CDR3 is TGTGCCAGCAGCTTGGGACTAGCGGGAGTAAATGAGCAGTTCTTC.

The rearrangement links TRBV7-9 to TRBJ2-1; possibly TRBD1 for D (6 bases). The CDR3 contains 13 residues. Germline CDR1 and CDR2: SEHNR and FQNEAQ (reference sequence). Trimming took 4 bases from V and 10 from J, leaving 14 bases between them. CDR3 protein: CASSSTGKGEQFF. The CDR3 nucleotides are TGTGCCAGCAGCTCCACAGGGAAAGGCGAGCAGTTCTTC.

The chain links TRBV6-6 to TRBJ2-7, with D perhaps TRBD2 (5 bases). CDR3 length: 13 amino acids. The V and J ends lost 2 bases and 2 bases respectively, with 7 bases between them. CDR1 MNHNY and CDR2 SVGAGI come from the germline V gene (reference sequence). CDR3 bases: TGTGCCAGCAGTTACCCCGGGACCTACGAGCAGTACTTC. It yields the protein CASSYPGTYEQYF.

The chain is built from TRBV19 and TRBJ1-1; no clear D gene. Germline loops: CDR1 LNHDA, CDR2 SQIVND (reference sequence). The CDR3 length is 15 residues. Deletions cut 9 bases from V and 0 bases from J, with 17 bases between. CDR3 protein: CASYPRGEVNTEAFF. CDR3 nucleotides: TGTGCCAGCTACCCCCGGGGTGAAGTGAACACTGAAGCTTTCTTT.

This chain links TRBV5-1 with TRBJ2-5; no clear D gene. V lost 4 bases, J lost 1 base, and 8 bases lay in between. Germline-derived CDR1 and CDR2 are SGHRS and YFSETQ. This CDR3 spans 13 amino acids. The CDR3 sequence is CASSPSGQETQYF. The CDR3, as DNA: TGCGCCAGCAGCCCCTCGGGCCAAGAGACCCAGTACTTC.

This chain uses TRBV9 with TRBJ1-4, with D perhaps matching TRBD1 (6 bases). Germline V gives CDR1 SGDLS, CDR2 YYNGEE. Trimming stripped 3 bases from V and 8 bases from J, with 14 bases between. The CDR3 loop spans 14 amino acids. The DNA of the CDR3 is TGTGCCAGCAGCGCGGGGGGGCTGGGGGAAAAACTGTTTTTT. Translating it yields CASSAGGLGEKLFF.

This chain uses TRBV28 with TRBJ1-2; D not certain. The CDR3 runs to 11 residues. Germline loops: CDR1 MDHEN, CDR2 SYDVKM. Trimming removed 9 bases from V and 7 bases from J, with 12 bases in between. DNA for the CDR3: TGTGCCAGTGGGCGGGAATCTGGCTACACCTTC. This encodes CASGRESGYTF.

The CDR3 nucleotides are TGTGCCAGCAGTTACGTTCGGGAGGGGACTGAAGCTTTCTTT. Translated, it gives CASSYVREGTEAFF. The chain has TRBV6-5 and TRBJ1-1; D perhaps matches TRBD1 (5 bases). Germline CDR1 is MNHEY and CDR2 is SVGAGI. V shed 2 bases and J shed 5 bases, with 12 bases lying between them. There are 14 residues in the CDR3.

CDR3 protein: CASSWTSGRGLGELFF. CDR3 DNA sequence: TGTGCCAGCAGCTGGACTAGCGGGAGGGGCCTGGGGGAGCTGTTTTTT. The chain links TRBV7-2 to TRBJ2-2, with 15 bases matching TRBD2. The V gene end was trimmed by 4 bases and the J gene end by 8 bases; junction bases not matched to a gene: 5. Germline values: CDR1 SGHTA, CDR2 FQGNSA. This CDR3 is 16 amino acids long.

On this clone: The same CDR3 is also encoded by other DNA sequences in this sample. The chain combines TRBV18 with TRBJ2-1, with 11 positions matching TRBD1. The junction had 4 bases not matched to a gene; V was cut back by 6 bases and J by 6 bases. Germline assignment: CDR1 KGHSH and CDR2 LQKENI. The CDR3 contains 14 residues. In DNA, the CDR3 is TGTGCCAGCTCTGCCGGGACAGGGGGCAATGAGCAGTTCTTC. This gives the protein CASSAGTGGNEQFF.

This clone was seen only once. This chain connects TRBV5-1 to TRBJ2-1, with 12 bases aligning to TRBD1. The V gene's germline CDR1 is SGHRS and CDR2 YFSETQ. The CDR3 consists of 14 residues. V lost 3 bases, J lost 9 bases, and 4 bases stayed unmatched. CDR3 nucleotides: TGCGCCAGCAGCTGGGGACAGGGGGCGGGTGAGCAGTTCTTC. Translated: CASSWGQGAGEQFF.

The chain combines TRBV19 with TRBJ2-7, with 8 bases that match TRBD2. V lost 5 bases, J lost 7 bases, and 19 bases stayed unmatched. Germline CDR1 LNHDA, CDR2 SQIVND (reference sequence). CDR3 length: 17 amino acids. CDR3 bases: TGTGCCAGTAGTCCCATCGGGGGGGAATGGGGTTCGGGGGAGCAGTACTTC. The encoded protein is CASSPIGGEWGSGEQYF.

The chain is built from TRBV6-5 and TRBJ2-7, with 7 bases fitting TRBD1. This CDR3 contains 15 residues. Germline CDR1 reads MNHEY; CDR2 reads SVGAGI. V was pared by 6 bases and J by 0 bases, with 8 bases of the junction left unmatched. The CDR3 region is CASRGTGADSYEQYF. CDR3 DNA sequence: TGTGCCAGCAGGGGAACAGGGGCTGACTCCTACGAGCAGTACTTC.

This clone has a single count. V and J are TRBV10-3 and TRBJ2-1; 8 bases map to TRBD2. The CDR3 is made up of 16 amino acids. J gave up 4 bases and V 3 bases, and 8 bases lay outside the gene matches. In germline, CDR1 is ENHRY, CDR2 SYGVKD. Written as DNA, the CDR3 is TGTGCCATCAGTGATTTAGGCAGCGGGAGATACAATGAGCAGTTCTTC. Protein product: CAISDLGSGRYNEQFF.

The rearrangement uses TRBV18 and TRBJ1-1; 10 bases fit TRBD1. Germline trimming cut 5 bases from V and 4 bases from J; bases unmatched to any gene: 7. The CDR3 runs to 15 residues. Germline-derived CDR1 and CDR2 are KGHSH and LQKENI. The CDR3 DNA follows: TGTGCCAGCTCATCCGCGACAGGGGGCATCACTGAAGCTTTCTTT. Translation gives CASSSATGGITEAFF.

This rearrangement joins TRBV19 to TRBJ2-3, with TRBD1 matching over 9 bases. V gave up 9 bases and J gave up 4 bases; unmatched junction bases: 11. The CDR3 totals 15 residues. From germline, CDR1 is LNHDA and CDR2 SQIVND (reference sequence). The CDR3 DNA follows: TGTGCCAGATCCGGGACAGGGCCTTTCCCAGATACGCAGTATTTT. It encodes CARSGTGPFPDTQYF.

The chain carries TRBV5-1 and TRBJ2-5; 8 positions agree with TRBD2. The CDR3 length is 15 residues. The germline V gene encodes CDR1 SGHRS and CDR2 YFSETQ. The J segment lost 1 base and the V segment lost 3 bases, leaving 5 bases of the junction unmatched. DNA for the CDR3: TGCGCCAGCAGCTGGGCCAGCGGGGGCCAAGAGACCCAGTACTTC. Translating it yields CASSWASGGQETQYF. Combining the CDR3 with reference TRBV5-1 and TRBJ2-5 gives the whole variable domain KAGVTQTPRYLIKTRGQQVTLSCSPISGHRSVSWYQQTPGQGLQFLFEYFSETQRNKGNFPGRFSGRQFSNSRSEMNVSTLELGDSALYLCASSWASGGQETQYFGPGTRLLVL.

The CDR3 bases are TGCGCCAGCAGCTCTAACCTCCTGGGACAGGGGTTTGAAAAACTGTTTTTT. This codes for CASSSNLLGQGFEKLFF. The chain employs TRBV5-1 and TRBJ1-4; 10 nucleotides align to TRBD1. Losses at the gene ends were 3 bases for V and 7 bases for J; bases not matched to a gene: 12. Looked up from germline, CDR1 is SGHRS and CDR2 is YFSETQ. CDR3 length: 17 amino acids. Together with reference TRBV5-1 and TRBJ1-4, the CDR3 gives the full variable domain: KAGVTQTPRYLIKTRGQQVTLSCSPISGHRSVSWYQQTPGQGLQFLFEYFSETQRNKGNFPGRFSGRQFSNSRSEMNVSTLELGDSALYLCASSSNLLGQGFEKLFFGSGTQLSVL.

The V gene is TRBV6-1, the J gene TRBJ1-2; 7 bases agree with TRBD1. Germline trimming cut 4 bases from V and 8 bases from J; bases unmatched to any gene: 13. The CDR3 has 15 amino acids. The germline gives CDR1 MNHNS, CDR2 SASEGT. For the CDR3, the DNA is TGTGCCAGCAGTGGAACTTGGGACAGATGGAAGGGCTACACCTTC. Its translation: CASSGTWDRWKGYTF.

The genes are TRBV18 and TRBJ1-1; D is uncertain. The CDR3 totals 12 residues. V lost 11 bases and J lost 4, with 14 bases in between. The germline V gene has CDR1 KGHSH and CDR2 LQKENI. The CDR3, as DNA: TGTGCCGGTTCAAGAGGTGGCACTGAAGCTTTCTTT. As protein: CAGSRGGTEAFF.

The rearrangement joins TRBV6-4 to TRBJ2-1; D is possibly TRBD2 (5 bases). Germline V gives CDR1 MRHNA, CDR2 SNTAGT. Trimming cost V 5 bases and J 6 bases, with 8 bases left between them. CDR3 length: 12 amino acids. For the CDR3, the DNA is TGTGCCAGCAGTAGTGGGAGCAATGAGCAGTTCTTC. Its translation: CASSSGSNEQFF.

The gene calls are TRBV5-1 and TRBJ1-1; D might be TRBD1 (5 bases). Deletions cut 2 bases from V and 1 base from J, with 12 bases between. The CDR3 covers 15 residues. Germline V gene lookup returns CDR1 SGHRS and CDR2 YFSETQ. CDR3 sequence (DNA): TGCGCCAGCAGCTTTCAAGGGGCGAGGAACACTGAAGCTTTCTTT. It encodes CASSFQGARNTEAFF. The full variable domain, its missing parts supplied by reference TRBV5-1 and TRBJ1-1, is KAGVTQTPRYLIKTRGQQVTLSCSPISGHRSVSWYQQTPGQGLQFLFEYFSETQRNKGNFPGRFSGRQFSNSRSEMNVSTLELGDSALYLCASSFQGARNTEAFFGQGTRLTVV.

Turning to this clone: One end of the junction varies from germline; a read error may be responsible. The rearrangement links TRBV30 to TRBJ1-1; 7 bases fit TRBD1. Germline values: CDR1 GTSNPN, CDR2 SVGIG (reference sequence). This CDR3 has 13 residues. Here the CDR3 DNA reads TGTGCCTGGAGAGGAGGGACAGCAGCTGAGGCTTTCTTT. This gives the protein CAWRGGTAAEAFF.

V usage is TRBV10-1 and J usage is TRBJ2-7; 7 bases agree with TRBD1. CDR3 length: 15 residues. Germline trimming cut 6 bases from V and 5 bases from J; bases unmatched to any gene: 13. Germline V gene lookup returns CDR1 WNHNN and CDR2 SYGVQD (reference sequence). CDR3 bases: TGCGCCAGCAGCGAGAACAGGGGTGTCACTAACGAGCAGTACTTC. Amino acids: CASSENRGVTNEQYF.

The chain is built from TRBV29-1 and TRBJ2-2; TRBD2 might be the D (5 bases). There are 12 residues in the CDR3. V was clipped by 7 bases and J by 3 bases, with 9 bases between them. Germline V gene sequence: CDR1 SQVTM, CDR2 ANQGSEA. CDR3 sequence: CSGRLYTGELFF. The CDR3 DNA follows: TGCAGCGGGAGGTTATACACCGGGGAGCTGTTTTTT.

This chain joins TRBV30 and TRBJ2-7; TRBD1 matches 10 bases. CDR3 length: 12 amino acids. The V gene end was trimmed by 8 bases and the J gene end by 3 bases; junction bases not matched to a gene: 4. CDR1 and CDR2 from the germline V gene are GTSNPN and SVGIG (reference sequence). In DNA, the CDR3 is TGTGCCGGGACAGGGGATCACTACGAGCAGTACTTC. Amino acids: CAGTGDHYEQYF.

In DNA form, the CDR3 reads TGTGCCAGCAGCGGCTCGGGACAGGGATGGTATGGCTACACCTTC. Translated: CASSGSGQGWYGYTF. The genes are TRBV9 and TRBJ1-2, with TRBD1 matching over 9 bases. The ends lost 3 bases at V and 5 bases at J; junction bases unmatched: 8. Germline V lookup: CDR1 SGDLS, CDR2 YYNGEE. The CDR3 has 15 residues.

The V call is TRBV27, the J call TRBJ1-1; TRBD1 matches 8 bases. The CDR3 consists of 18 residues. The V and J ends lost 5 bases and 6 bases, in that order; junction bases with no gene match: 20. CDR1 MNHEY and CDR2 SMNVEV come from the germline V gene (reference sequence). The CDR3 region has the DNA TGTGCCAGCAGTACCCCGGACAGGGCGAGGGGGGGGACCCCTGAAGCTTTCTTT. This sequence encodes CASSTPDRARGGTPEAFF.

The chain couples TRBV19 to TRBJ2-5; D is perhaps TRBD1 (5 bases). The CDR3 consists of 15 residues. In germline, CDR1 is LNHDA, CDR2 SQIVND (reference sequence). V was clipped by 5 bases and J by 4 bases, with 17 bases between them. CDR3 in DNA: TGTGCCAGTAGTCCAATCCTAGGGGCTGGAGAGACCCAGTACTTC. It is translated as CASSPILGAGETQYF.